The 19 T cell receptor beta chains given below trace back to one sample, sequenced in a study of cytotoxic CD8 clonotypes in ibrutinib-treated CLL. Method: immunoSEQ multiplex PCR; TCRdb's copy keeps in-frame clones and lacks some. Of 120,000 to 150,000 clones listed, approximately 90% are singletons. The sample in question was PBMCs, obtained after 12 months of ibrutinib treatment. The receptors come from a human donor with chronic lymphocytic leukemia.

V and J are TRBV7-3 and TRBJ2-7; D call uncertain. Trimming pared 2 bases from V and 7 bases from J, leaving 12 bases between. Germline-derived CDR1 and CDR2 are SGHTA and FQGTGA. This CDR3 is 13 amino acids long. The CDR3 region has the DNA TGTGCCAGCAGCTTAGGGCCTTGGGGAGAGCAGTACTTC. This encodes CASSLGPWGEQYF.

The chain is built from TRBV30 and TRBJ1-3; weak D call: TRBD1 (5 bases). Trimming removed 3 bases from V and 0 bases from J, with 12 bases in between. CDR1 is GTSNPN, CDR2 SVGIG, per germline (reference sequence). This CDR3 is built from 15 residues. In nucleotides, the CDR3 is TGTGCCTGGAGGCGATGGGGGACCTCTGGAAACACCATATATTTT. As protein: CAWRRWGTSGNTIYF.

The CDR3 nucleotides are TGTGCCAGCAGTACCGGGACAGGGGAAAAGACCCAGTACTTC. The encoded protein is CASSTGTGEKTQYF. V and J are TRBV2 and TRBJ2-5; 10 bases match TRBD1. The germline V gene encodes CDR1 SNHLY and CDR2 FYNNEI. The CDR3 totals 14 residues. V was pared by 5 bases and J by 6 bases, with 6 bases of the junction left unmatched.

The chain recombines TRBV11-3 with TRBJ2-5; perhaps TRBD1 as D (6 bases). The CDR3 runs to 14 residues. Germline V gene data show CDR1 as SGHNT and CDR2 as YENEEA. V was trimmed by 1 base and J by 5 bases, leaving 11 bases between them. The CDR3 region is CASSLGGTRETQYF. For the CDR3, the DNA is TGTGCCAGCAGCTTAGGGGGGACACGGGAGACCCAGTACTTC.

The chain combines TRBV11-3 with TRBJ1-1; TRBD1 is a possible D gene (6 bases). This CDR3 contains 14 residues. The V and J ends lost 0 bases and 1 base respectively, with 6 bases between them. Germline V gene lookup returns CDR1 SGHNT and CDR2 YENEEA. DNA for the CDR3: TGTGCCAGCAGCTTAGAAGGGGGGAACACTGAAGCTTTCTTT. This codes for CASSLEGGNTEAFF.

This clone has just one count. The J gene is TRBJ2-7, the V gene TRBV2; a weak D match, TRBD1 (6 bases). Germline V gene sequence: CDR1 SNHLY, CDR2 FYNNEI. Trimming left V 4 bases short and J 2 bases short, with 12 bases between. The CDR3 spans 14 residues. The CDR3 DNA reads TGTGCCAGCAGTGTACAGGGAGTCCCCTACGAGCAGTACTTC. Protein product: CASSVQGVPYEQYF.

The gene calls are TRBV30 and TRBJ2-5; TRBD2 matches 7 bases. V lost 3 bases to trimming and J lost 5 bases; unmatched junction nucleotides: 18. Per the germline V gene, CDR1 is GTSNPN and CDR2 is SVGIG (reference sequence). This CDR3 spans 17 amino acids. CDR3 amino acids: CAWRLRLGLGFRETQYF. CDR3 DNA: TGTGCCTGGAGGCTAAGACTCGGACTAGGTTTTCGGGAGACCCAGTACTTC.

This chain uses TRBV27 with TRBJ2-2; TRBD2 matches at 10 bases. The CDR3 is 16 residues long. The V gene's germline CDR1 is MNHEY and CDR2 SMNVEV (reference sequence). V shed 5 bases, J shed 6 bases, and the junction held 9 bases outside the gene matches. The CDR3, as DNA: TGTGCCAGCAGTCACAGCGGGAGGGCCGTCGCCGGGGAGCTGTTTTTT. Translation gives CASSHSGRAVAGELFF.

The rearrangement links TRBV27 to TRBJ2-6, with a tentative D call TRBD1 (5 bases). The CDR3 extends over 17 amino acids. V was pared by 6 bases and J by 2 bases, with 17 bases between. Looked up from germline, CDR1 is MNHEY and CDR2 is SMNVEV (reference sequence). CDR3 in amino acids: CASRMITGYPGANVLTF. CDR3 sequence (DNA): TGTGCCAGCAGAATGATTACAGGCTACCCTGGGGCCAACGTCCTGACTTTC.

The gene calls are TRBV11-3 and TRBJ2-1, with TRBD2 identical over 14 bases. The CDR3 spans 19 residues. Germline V gene data show CDR1 as SGHNT and CDR2 as YENEEA. V shed 1 base, J shed 3 bases, and the junction held 8 bases outside the gene matches. CDR3 DNA sequence: TGTGCCAGCAGCTTAGCCCCCGGGACTAGCGGGAGAGGCTACAATGAGCAGTTCTTC. Translation gives CASSLAPGTSGRGYNEQFF.

V usage is TRBV5-6 and J usage is TRBJ2-2; 8 positions agree with TRBD1. V shed 2 bases, J shed 4 bases, and the junction held 7 bases outside the gene matches. Germline lookup yields CDR1 SGHDT and CDR2 YYEEEE. The CDR3 has 16 residues. CDR3 sequence (DNA): TGTGCCAGCAGCTTTAGGCGGACAGGGTTCACCGGGGAGCTGTTTTTT. It specifies CASSFRRTGFTGELFF. Combining the CDR3 with reference TRBV5-6 and TRBJ2-2 gives the whole variable domain DAGVTQSPTHLIKTRGQQVTLRCSPKSGHDTVSWYQQALGQGPQFIFQYYEEEERQRGNFPDRFSGHQFPNYSSELNVNALLLGDSALYLCASSFRRTGFTGELFFGEGSRLTVL.

The chain employs TRBV4-1 and TRBJ1-2; no firm D call. CDR3 length: 15 residues. V was shortened by 3 bases and J by 3 bases, with 14 bases between the two germline ends. CDR1 and CDR2 (germline): MGHRA, YSYEKL. CDR3 coding DNA: TGCGCCAGCAGCCAGAATACGGACGGTTACTATGGCTACACCTTC. This sequence encodes CASSQNTDGYYGYTF.

Here the CDR3 DNA reads TGTGCCAGTGGGACCGCACTTGAAAAACTGTTTTTT. This codes for CASGTALEKLFF. The gene calls are TRBV19 and TRBJ1-4, with a weak D call TRBD1 (5 bases). The CDR3 contains 12 residues. Trimming pared 8 bases from V and 7 bases from J, leaving 11 bases between. Germline V gives CDR1 LNHDA, CDR2 SQIVND (reference sequence).

The chain combines TRBV4-3 with TRBJ2-6; either TRBD1 or TRBD2 may supply D (6 bases each). Deletions cut 1 base from V and 4 bases from J, with 11 bases between. Germline CDR1 LGHNA, CDR2 YSLEER. This CDR3 region has 16 residues. The CDR3 region has the DNA TGCGCCAGCAGCCAAGTCTCGGGGGCCGGGGCCAACGTCCTGACTTTC. Translating gives CASSQVSGAGANVLTF.

This chain connects TRBV7-3 to TRBJ2-7, with unresolved D. The germline gives CDR1 SGHTA, CDR2 FQGTGA. The CDR3 spans 14 residues. V lost 1 base and J lost 6, with 13 bases in between. For the CDR3, the DNA is TGTGCCAGCAGCTTAAGCCACTCGTCTACCGAGCAGTACTTC. This sequence encodes CASSLSHSSTEQYF.

The rearrangement joins TRBV11-2 to TRBJ1-2, with D perhaps TRBD1 (5 bases). CDR3 length: 16 residues. Trimming cost V 6 bases and J 5 bases, with 22 bases left between them. CDR1 and CDR2 from the germline V gene are SGHAT and FQNNGV. CDR3 nucleotide sequence: TGTGCCAGCAGGACGGGGGAGCGCGAGGCTATTTATGGCTACACCTTC. As protein: CASRTGEREAIYGYTF. Together with reference TRBV11-2 and TRBJ1-2, the CDR3 gives the full variable domain: EAGVAQSPRYKIIEKRQSVAFWCNPISGHATLYWYQQILGQGPKLLIQFQNNGVVDDSQLPKDRFSAERLKGVDSTLKIQPAKLEDSAVYLCASRTGEREAIYGYTFGSGTRLTVV.

The chain combines TRBV10-1 with TRBJ2-3, with 8 bases fitting TRBD2. The CDR3 length is 15 residues. With 6 bases clipped from V and 2 bases from J, the junction kept 7 bases outside the gene matches. CDR1 is WNHNN, CDR2 SYGVQD, per germline (reference sequence). CDR3 nucleotides: TGCGCCAGCAGGCCCGGCGGGGGGAACACAGATACGCAGTATTTT. It codes for CASRPGGGNTDTQYF.

The V call is TRBV19, the J call TRBJ1-5, with D unresolved. Trimming removed 1 base from V and 1 base from J, with 2 bases in between. CDR3 size: 13 residues. In germline, CDR1 is LNHDA, CDR2 SQIVND (reference sequence). CDR3 nucleotides: TGTGCCAGTAGTATAGCGAGCAATCAGCCCCAGCATTTT. It translates to CASSIASNQPQHF.

The chain recombines TRBV6-1 with TRBJ2-7; 7 bases match TRBD1. V lost 4 bases, J lost 5 bases, and 5 bases stayed unmatched. The CDR3 is 13 residues long. From germline, CDR1 is MNHNS and CDR2 SASEGT. This CDR3 is CASSGTGWNEQYF. CDR3 DNA sequence: TGTGCCAGCAGTGGGACAGGCTGGAACGAGCAGTACTTC.